This T cell receptor (beta chain) is from a study of CD8 T cells in ankylosing spondylitis. Whole-study findings and limits: Prior work had noted some motif variants in reactive arthritis blood and synovial fluid. What appeared characteristic of ankylosing spondylitis blood was a TCR beta motif of several highly homologous variants.

TCRdb passed the 5' RACE reads through MiXCR, listing each CDR3 protein once. Of more than 150,000 distinct CDR3 sequences listed, about 18% were seen once; the top ten hold around 4%. Trimming stripped 3 bases from V and 0 bases from J, with 23 bases between. The CDR3 runs 19 residues. CDR1 is MNHEY, CDR2 SMNVEV, per germline (reference sequence). This clonotype has ten or more counts. The antigen remains unidentified. The sequenced sample was blood, either unsorted or a sorted T cell fraction (not recorded which). This TCR was recovered from a male donor aged 10-30 years with ankylosing spondylitis or in good health (not recorded which). This chain links TRBV27 with TRBJ1-1; perhaps TRBD1 as D (6 bases). The CDR3 DNA is TGTGCCAGCAGTTTCCAGAGACTCTCCGACAGGTTCTTGAACACTGAAGCTTTCTTT. Translated: CASSFQRLSDRFLNTEAFF.